This T cell receptor beta chain appears in the sequencing data of a study of regulatory T cells in long-lasting Graves disease. In this sample, this clonotype turned up many times. Germline V gene sequence: CDR1 MNHEY, CDR2 SVGAGI. This CDR3 region has 18 residues. Trimming removed 2 bases from V and 2 bases from J, with 22 bases in between. Relying on iRepertoire HTBI primers and Arm-PCR of CDR3 regions, the team built TCR beta libraries. TCRdb ran MiXCR on the multiplex PCR reads and lists one entry per CDR3 protein. Seen here are about 540,000 distinct CDR3 sequences, roughly 12% observed once, and the top ten hold roughly a tenth. Time point here: newly diagnosed GD, antithyroid drugs for less than 3 months. The TCR library was made from RNA extracted from PBMCs. American Thyroid Association guidelines were used to diagnose Graves' disease. The same specimen was also included in a second study, on T cells in Graves' hyperthyroidism and ophthalmopathy. That work contributes: A first-round RT-PCR of the TCR CDR3 used the HTBI primer set. Separation of ophthalmopathy from stable hyperthyroidism was achieved by a 13 V-J model.

The sample was peripheral blood mononuclear cells (PBMCs), taken at new diagnosis, from a patient treated with antithyroid drugs. The receptor was derived from a man aged 30 to 45 with Graves disease. V gene TRBV6-5 combines with J gene TRBJ2-7; a possible D gene is TRBD1 (6 bases). CDR3 sequence: CASSYSPETGQSTYEQYF. CDR3 coding DNA: TGTGCCAGCAGTTACAGTCCCGAGACTGGACAGAGTACCTACGAGCAGTACTTC.